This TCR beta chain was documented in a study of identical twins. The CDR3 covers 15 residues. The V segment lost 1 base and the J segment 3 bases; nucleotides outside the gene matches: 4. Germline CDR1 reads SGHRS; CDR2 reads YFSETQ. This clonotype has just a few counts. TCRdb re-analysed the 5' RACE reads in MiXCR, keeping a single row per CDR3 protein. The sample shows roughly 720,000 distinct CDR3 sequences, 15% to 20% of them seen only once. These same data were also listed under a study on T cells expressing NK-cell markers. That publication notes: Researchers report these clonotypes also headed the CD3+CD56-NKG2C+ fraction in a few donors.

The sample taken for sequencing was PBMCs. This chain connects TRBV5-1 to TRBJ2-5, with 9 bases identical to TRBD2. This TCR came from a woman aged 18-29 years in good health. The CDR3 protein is CASSLSTSGEETQYF. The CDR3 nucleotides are TGCGCCAGCAGCTTGTCGACTAGCGGCGAAGAGACCCAGTACTTC.